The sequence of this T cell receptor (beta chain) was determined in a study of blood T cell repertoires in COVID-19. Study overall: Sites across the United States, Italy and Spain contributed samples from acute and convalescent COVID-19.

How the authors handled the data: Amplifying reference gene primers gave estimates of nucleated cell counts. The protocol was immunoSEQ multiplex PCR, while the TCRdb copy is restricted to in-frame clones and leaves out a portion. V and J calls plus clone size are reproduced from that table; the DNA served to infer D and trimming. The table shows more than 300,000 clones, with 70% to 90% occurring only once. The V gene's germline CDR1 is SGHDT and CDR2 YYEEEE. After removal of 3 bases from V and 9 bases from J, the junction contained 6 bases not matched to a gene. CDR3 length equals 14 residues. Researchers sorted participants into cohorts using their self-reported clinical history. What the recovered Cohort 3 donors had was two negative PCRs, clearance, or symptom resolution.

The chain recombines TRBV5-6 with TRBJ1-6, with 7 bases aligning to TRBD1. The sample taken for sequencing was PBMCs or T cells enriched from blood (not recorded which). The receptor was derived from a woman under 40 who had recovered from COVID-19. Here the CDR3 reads CASSYDRVPSPLHF. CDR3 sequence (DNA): TGTGCCAGCAGCTACGACAGGGTGCCTTCACCCCTCCACTTT.